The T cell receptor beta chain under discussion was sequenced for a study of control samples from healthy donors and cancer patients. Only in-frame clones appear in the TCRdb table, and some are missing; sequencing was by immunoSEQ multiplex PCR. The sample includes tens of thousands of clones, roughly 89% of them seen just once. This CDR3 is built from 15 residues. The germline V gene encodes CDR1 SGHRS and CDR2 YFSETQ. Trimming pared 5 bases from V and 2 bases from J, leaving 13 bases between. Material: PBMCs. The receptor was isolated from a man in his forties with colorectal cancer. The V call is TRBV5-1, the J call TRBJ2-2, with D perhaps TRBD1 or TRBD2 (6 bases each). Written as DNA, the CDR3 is TGCGCCAGCAGGCCCGCGGGACATAACACCGGGGAGCTGTTTTTT. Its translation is CASRPAGHNTGELFF.